These 15 T cell receptor beta chains share one sample of origin, sequenced in a study of early T cells in non-severe SARS-CoV-2 infection. TCRdb recomputed calls from the 5' RACE reads with MiXCR, one row per CDR3 protein. The table shows just under 65,000 distinct CDR3 sequences, with approximately 14% occurring only once. The sequenced material came from whole blood. Receptor source: an adult who was a healthcare worker with PCR-confirmed SARS-CoV-2 infection or an uninfected control (not recorded which).

The chain has TRBV30 and TRBJ2-7, with 7 bases aligning to TRBD2. The CDR3 spans 15 residues. Losses at the gene ends were 1 base for V and 0 bases for J; bases not matched to a gene: 6. Germline values: CDR1 GTSNPN, CDR2 SVGIG (reference sequence). CDR3 nucleotides: TGTGCCTGGAGTGGGGAGGGCTCCTACTCCTACGAGCAGTACTTC. Protein product: CAWSGEGSYSYEQYF.

The chain has TRBV27 and TRBJ2-5, with D unresolved. This CDR3 region has 11 residues. V was cut by 3 bases and J by 6 bases, with 5 bases left in between. Germline V CDR1 and CDR2: MNHEY, SMNVEV (reference sequence). The DNA of the CDR3 is TGTGCCAGCAGTTTCGGGCAGACCCAGTACTTC. Translation: CASSFGQTQYF.

The table lists this clonotype with many counts. The rearrangement joins TRBV3-1 to TRBJ1-2, with 9 nucleotides matching TRBD1. Germline V gene sequence: CDR1 LGHDT, CDR2 YNNKEL (reference sequence). The CDR3 has 14 residues. The junction had 5 bases not matched to a gene; V was cut back by 7 bases and J by 2 bases. The CDR3 reads CASTMTGGNYGYTF. In DNA form, the CDR3 reads TGTGCCAGCACCATGACAGGGGGAAACTATGGCTACACCTTC.

The J gene is TRBJ2-1, the V gene TRBV29-1; TRBD1 matches 9 bases. The CDR3 sequence is 15 residues long. Per the germline V gene, CDR1 is SQVTM and CDR2 is ANQGSEA. V trimming: 0 bases; J trimming: 6 bases; junction bases outside the gene matches: 6. DNA for the CDR3: TGCAGCGTTGAAGAGGACAGGGGAATAGGCAATGAGCAGTTCTTC. It translates to CSVEEDRGIGNEQFF.

In DNA form, the CDR3 reads TGTGCCAGCAGTTACGCGTCCATAGACACTGAAGCTTTCTTT. Translated: CASSYASIDTEAFF. The genes are TRBV6-6 and TRBJ1-1, with D unresolved. The CDR3 extends over 14 amino acids. The V gene lost 2 bases and the J gene lost 3 bases, with 10 bases spanning the gap. CDR1 and CDR2 from the germline V gene are MNHNY and SVGAGI (reference sequence).

This clonotype was detected ten times or more. The chain combines TRBV27 with TRBJ1-2; 9 bases map to TRBD1. V trimming: 3 bases; J trimming: 8 bases; junction bases outside the gene matches: 4. The CDR3 spans 13 residues. The germline V gene encodes CDR1 MNHEY and CDR2 SMNVEV (reference sequence). CDR3 nucleotide sequence: TGTGCCAGCAGTTTTACAGGGGGCAACGGCTACACCTTC. Amino acids: CASSFTGGNGYTF.

The chain recombines TRBV5-1 with TRBJ2-7, with D possibly matching TRBD1 (7 bases). Germline lookup yields CDR1 SGHRS and CDR2 YFSETQ. The length of the CDR3 is 14 residues. The V end lost 6 bases, the J end lost 2 bases, and 15 bases lay between the germline ends. CDR3 region: CASNQQGGPYEQYF. The DNA of the CDR3 is TGCGCCAGCAATCAGCAGGGGGGCCCCTACGAGCAGTACTTC.

This clonotype was seen a few times. The CDR3 nucleotides are TGTGCCAGCAGTCCAAATAGCGGGGGCCCGAGAGAGACCCAGTACTTC. Its protein product is CASSPNSGGPRETQYF. This chain uses TRBV12-3 or TRBV12-4 with TRBJ2-5, with 9 bases identical to TRBD2. The CDR3 contains 16 residues. Losses at the gene ends were 5 bases for V and 4 bases for J; bases not matched to a gene: 11.

The chain is built from TRBV12-3 or TRBV12-4 and TRBJ1-3; D is undetermined. The CDR3 runs to 14 residues. Trimming shortened V by 3 bases and J by 2 bases, and 8 bases separated the two germline ends. The chain's CDR3 is CASSLSGAGNTIYF. The CDR3 DNA follows: TGTGCCAGCAGTTTGAGCGGTGCTGGAAACACCATATATTTT.

A few counts support this clonotype. The rearrangement uses TRBV7-2 and TRBJ2-7, with 9 positions matching TRBD1. Germline CDR1 SGHTA, CDR2 FQGNSA. This CDR3 is built from 14 residues. Trimming at V came to 4 bases and at J to 7 bases, leaving 8 bases not matched to a gene. CDR3 loop: CASSSPQGAGEQYF. CDR3 sequence (DNA): TGTGCCAGCAGCTCACCACAGGGGGCAGGTGAGCAGTACTTC.

The chain is built from TRBV7-2 and TRBJ2-1, with 8 bases aligning to TRBD2. The V gene end was trimmed by 5 bases and the J gene end by 3 bases; junction bases not matched to a gene: 6. Germline V gives CDR1 SGHTA, CDR2 FQGNSA. The CDR3 contains 15 residues. CDR3 coding DNA: TGTGCCAGCAGCCCGGGGGGGCTGAACTACAATGAGCAGTTCTTC. It translates to CASSPGGLNYNEQFF.

The chain has TRBV5-5 and TRBJ2-5, with TRBD2 as a possible D gene (5 bases). The CDR3 contains 14 residues. Germline CDR1 reads SGHKS; CDR2 reads YYEKEE (reference sequence). Trimming pared 4 bases from V and 6 bases from J, leaving 16 bases between. This CDR3 reads CASSVDGGGQTQYF. As DNA, the CDR3 is TGTGCCAGCAGCGTCGACGGTGGCGGGCAGACCCAGTACTTC.

This clonotype was found a few times. This chain uses TRBV18 with TRBJ1-3; D gene uncertain. The V gene's germline CDR1 is KGHSH and CDR2 LQKENI. The CDR3 length is 16 residues. Between the trimmed V and J ends, which lost 2 bases and 2 bases, there was a span of 13 bases. In DNA form, the CDR3 reads TGTGCCAGCTCACCATTTCCCGAGAGTCCTGGAAACACCATATATTTT. This sequence encodes CASSPFPESPGNTIYF.

The J gene is TRBJ1-2, the V gene TRBV27; D is perhaps TRBD1 (5 bases). V gave up 6 bases and J gave up 3 bases, with 11 bases separating them. CDR1 is MNHEY, CDR2 SMNVEV, per germline (reference sequence). The CDR3 contains 13 residues. CDR3 residues: CASSGRDHYGYTF. The CDR3 DNA reads TGTGCCAGCAGCGGACGGGACCACTATGGCTACACCTTC.

V is TRBV4-3 and J is TRBJ1-6; D remains unclear. Germline CDR1 reads LGHNA; CDR2 reads YSLEER. This CDR3 is built from 13 residues. V was pared by 4 bases and J by 10 bases, with 11 bases between. The CDR3 coding sequence is TGCGCCAGCAGCCTAGAGGGAGTCTCACCCCTCCACTTT. This codes for CASSLEGVSPLHF.